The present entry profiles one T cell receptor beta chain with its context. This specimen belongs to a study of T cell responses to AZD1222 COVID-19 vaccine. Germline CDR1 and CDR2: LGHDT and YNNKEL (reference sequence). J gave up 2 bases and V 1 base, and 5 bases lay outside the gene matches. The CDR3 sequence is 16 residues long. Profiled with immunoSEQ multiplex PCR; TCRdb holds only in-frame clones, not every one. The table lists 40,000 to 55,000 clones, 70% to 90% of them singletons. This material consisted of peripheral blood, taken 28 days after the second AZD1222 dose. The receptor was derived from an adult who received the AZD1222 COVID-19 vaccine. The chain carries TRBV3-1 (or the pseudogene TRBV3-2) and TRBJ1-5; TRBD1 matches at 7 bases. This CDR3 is CASSQGDRGGNQPQHF. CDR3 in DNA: TGTGCCAGCAGCCAAGGGGACAGAGGGGGCAATCAGCCCCAGCATTTT.